This T cell receptor (beta chain) was recorded in a study of T cell responses to AZD1222 COVID-19 vaccine. Germline CDR1 is SGDLS and CDR2 is YYNGEE. The length of the CDR3 is 13 residues. Trimming cost V 0 bases and J 5 bases, with 8 bases left between them. As concerns this clone: Its antigen is undetermined.

Measured with immunoSEQ multiplex PCR; TCRdb has only the in-frame clones, and not every one. Here the sample spans approximately 120,000 clones, over 75% being singletons. Study-wide findings and caveats: Spike was spanned by vaccine-associated CD4 TCRs, with dominance at 160-218 and 743-854.

The J gene is TRBJ2-5, the V gene TRBV9; possibly TRBD2 for D (5 bases). This receptor was taken from an adult in good health. The input for sequencing was peripheral blood, taken on day 0 of AZD1222 vaccination. The CDR3 here is CASSVAGRETQYF. CDR3 bases: TGTGCCAGCAGCGTAGCGGGAAGGGAGACCCAGTACTTC.